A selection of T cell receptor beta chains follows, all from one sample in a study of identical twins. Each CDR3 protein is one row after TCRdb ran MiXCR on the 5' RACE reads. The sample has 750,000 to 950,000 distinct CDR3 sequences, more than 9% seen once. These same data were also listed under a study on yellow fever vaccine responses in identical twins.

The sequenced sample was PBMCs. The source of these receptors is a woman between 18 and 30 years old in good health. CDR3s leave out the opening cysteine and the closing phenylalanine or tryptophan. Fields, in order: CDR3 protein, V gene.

CDR3 protein: ASSVGSGSSDEQY
V gene: TRBV9

CDR3 protein: ASSLGTSGLTEQY
V gene: TRBV6-1

CDR3 protein: ASSPLRAAYQETQY
V gene: TRBV12-3/TRBV12-4

CDR3 protein: ASSVMGTSNTGELF
V gene: TRBV9

CDR3 protein: ASSPQGAQGRPQH
V gene: TRBV12-3/TRBV12-4

CDR3 protein: ASSLTEYYGYT
V gene: TRBV12-3/TRBV12-4

CDR3 protein: ASSFRAIGNQPQH
V gene: TRBV28

CDR3 protein: ASSLLSNQPQH
V gene: TRBV12-3/TRBV12-4

CDR3 protein: ATSRGGDSNQPQH
V gene: TRBV15

CDR3 protein: ASNRDSAKETQY
V gene: TRBV25-1

CDR3 protein: SVGSGGGQF
V gene: TRBV29-1

CDR3 protein: ATSDPRRQGQETQY
V gene: TRBV24-1

CDR3 protein: ASSYFGGGYT
V gene: TRBV6-5

CDR3 protein: ASSDQTGGVGGANVLT
V gene: TRBV25-1

CDR3 protein: ASSRLAGAVADTQY
V gene: TRBV2

CDR3 protein: ASSPVAGLQGDTQY
V gene: TRBV18

CDR3 protein: ASRSGQAHSPLH
V gene: TRBV28

CDR3 protein: AISESSQGAGGYT
V gene: TRBV10-3

CDR3 protein: ASSEPGRSEAF
V gene: TRBV25-1

CDR3 protein: ASSGRDRGWYGNEQF
V gene: TRBV6-1

CDR3 protein: ASSLRSGGFSYEQY
V gene: TRBV12-3/TRBV12-4

CDR3 protein: ASSRDDTQY
V gene: TRBV18

CDR3 protein: SARGASGREGENIQY
V gene: TRBV20-1

CDR3 protein: ASSLRYGAGFYEQY
V gene: TRBV28

CDR3 protein: ASSPGTFAGPQH
V gene: TRBV9

CDR3 protein: SATGILETQY
V gene: TRBV29-1

CDR3 protein: ASSLASGRGVKQY
V gene: TRBV12-3/TRBV12-4

CDR3 protein: ASRKDRWTTGELF
V gene: TRBV6-1

CDR3 protein: ASSHSLDEQF
V gene: TRBV4-1

CDR3 protein: ATSGGALVRETQY
V gene: TRBV5-1

CDR3 protein: ASRTKGRSGNTIY
V gene: TRBV2

CDR3 protein: ASTNNEGQTQY
V gene: TRBV7-9

CDR3 protein: ASSLFPGAGETQY
V gene: TRBV28

CDR3 protein: ASRLSAGVEITQY
V gene: TRBV6-5

CDR3 protein: AITPGTSWELF
V gene: TRBV10-3